This T cell receptor beta chain was obtained from a study of blood T cell repertoires in COVID-19. Only in-frame clones appear in the TCRdb table, and some are missing; sequencing was by immunoSEQ multiplex PCR. This table has about 210,000 clones, about 90% appearing once. This clonotype was sampled from a man aged 25-40 years with acute or convalescent COVID-19. The material sequenced was peripheral blood.

The CDR3 DNA follows: TGCTGCCGGCGGGAGGGCTACACCTTC. Encoded protein: CCRREGYTF. The chain is built from TRBV20-1 and TRBJ1-2; no clear D. The CDR3 runs 9 residues. Germline V gene lookup returns CDR1 DFQATT and CDR2 SNEGSKA (reference sequence).